The present T cell receptor beta chain was sequenced within a study of identical twins. The CDR3 sequence is 14 residues long. After removal of 5 bases from V and 3 bases from J, the junction contained 5 bases not matched to a gene. The germline gives CDR1 DFQATT, CDR2 SNEGSKA (reference sequence). TCRdb used MiXCR to reprocess the 5' RACE reads, holding one entry per CDR3 protein. The sample lists approximately 240,000 distinct CDR3 sequences, over 12% occurring once. This clonotype was picked up a small number of times. Material for sequencing was memory (CD45RO+) T cells sorted from blood. This TCR came from a woman in her late teens or twenties in good health. V is TRBV20-1 and J is TRBJ2-5; 11 positions match TRBD2. In nucleotides, the CDR3 is TGCAGTGCTGGGGGACTAGCGGTAAAAGAGACCCAGTACTTC. Its protein product is CSAGGLAVKETQYF.